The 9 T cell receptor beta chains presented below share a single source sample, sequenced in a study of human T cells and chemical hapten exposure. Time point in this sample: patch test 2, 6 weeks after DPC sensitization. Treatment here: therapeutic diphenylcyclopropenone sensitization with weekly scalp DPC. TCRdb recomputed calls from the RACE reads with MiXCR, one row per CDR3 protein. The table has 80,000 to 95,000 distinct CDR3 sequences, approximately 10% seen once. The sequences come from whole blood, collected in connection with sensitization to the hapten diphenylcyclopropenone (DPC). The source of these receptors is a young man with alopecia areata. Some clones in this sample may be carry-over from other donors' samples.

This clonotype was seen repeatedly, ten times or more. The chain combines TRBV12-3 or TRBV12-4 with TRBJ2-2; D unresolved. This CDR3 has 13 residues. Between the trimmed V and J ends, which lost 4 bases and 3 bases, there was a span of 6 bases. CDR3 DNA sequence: TGTGCCAGCAGTTCCAAAGACACCGGGGAGCTGTTTTTT. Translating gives CASSSKDTGELFF.

The CDR3 region has the DNA TGCAGTGCTACGGGAAATAGCAATCAGCCCCAGCATTTT. This sequence encodes CSATGNSNQPQHF. The chain has TRBV20-1 and TRBJ1-5; D is ambiguous. Deletions cut 4 bases from V and 0 bases from J, with 7 bases between. The CDR3 has 13 residues. Germline lookup yields CDR1 DFQATT and CDR2 SNEGSKA (reference sequence).

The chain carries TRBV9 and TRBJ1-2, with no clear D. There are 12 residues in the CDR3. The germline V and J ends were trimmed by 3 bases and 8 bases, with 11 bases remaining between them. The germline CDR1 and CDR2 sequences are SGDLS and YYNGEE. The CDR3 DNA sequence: TGTGCCAGCAGCGCCCTTGGCCCCGGCTACACCTTC. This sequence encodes CASSALGPGYTF.

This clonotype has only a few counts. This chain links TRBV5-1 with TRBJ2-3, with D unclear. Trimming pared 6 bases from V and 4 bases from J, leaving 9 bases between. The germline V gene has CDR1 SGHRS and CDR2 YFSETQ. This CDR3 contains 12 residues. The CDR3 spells CASTGDSDTQYF. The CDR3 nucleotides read TGCGCCAGCACAGGTGATTCAGATACGCAGTATTTT.

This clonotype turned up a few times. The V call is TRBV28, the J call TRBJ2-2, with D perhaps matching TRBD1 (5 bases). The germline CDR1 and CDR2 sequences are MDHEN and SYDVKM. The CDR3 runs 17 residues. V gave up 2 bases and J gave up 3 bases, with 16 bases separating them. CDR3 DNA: TGTGCCAGCAGTTTACTCTTTCGGCAGGGCTACACCGGGGAGCTGTTTTTT. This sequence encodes CASSLLFRQGYTGELFF.

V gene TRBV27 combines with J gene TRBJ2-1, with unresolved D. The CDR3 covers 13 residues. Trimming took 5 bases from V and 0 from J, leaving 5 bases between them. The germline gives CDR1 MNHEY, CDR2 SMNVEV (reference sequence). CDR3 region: CASSPTSYNEQFF. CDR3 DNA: TGTGCCAGCAGTCCGACCTCCTACAATGAGCAGTTCTTC.

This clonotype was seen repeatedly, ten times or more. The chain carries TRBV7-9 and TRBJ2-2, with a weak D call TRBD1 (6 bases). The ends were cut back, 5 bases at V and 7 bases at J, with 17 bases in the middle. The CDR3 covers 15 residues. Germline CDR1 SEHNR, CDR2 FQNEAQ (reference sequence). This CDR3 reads CASSHTYRDGGELFF. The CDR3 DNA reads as TGTGCCAGCAGCCATACCTACAGGGATGGCGGGGAGCTGTTTTTT.

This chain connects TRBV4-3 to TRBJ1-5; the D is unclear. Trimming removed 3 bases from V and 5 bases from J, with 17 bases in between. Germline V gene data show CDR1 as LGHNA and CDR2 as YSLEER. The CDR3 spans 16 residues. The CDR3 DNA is TGCGCCAGCAGCCAGGGAATAAGCGGGTGGGATCAGCCCCAGCATTTT. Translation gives CASSQGISGWDQPQHF.

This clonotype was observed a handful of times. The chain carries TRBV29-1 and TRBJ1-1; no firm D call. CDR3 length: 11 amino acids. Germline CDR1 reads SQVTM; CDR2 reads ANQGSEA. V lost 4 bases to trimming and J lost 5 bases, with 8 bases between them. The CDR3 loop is CSVVGDTEAFF. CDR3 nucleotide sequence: TGCAGCGTTGTCGGAGATACTGAAGCTTTCTTT.